This is a list of T cell receptor beta chains from one sample in a study of blood T cell repertoires in COVID-19. Sequencing used immunoSEQ multiplex PCR; TCRdb keeps in-frame clones, though not all of them. The sample lists 200,000 to 250,000 clones, 70% to 90% occurring once. The specimen sequenced was PBMCs or T cells enriched from blood (not recorded which). The source is a woman in her 50s who had recovered from COVID-19. Each CDR3 is given with its conserved first and last residue. D genes are given only for firm matches. Clone size appears in some rows only: once, few, many, or a class for an expanded clone.

cdr3_length d_call j_call clone_size v_call cdr3_aa cdr3_nt
14 NA TRBJ1-5 NA TRBV11-2 CASRPGGIDQPQHF TGTGCCAGCAGGCCGGGGGGCATTGACCAGCCCCAGCATTTT
14 NA TRBJ2-7 once TRBV5-1 CASSFSGSSYEQYF TGCGCCAGCAGCTTCTCAGGGTCGTCCTACGAGCAGTACTTC
14 TRBD1 TRBJ2-7 NA TRBV27 CASRVTGGDHEQYF TGTGCCAGCAGAGTGACAGGGGGCGACCACGAGCAGTACTTC
18 NA TRBJ2-1 NA TRBV1 CTSSPRTTKLLEGNEQFF TGCACCAGCAGCCCCCGGACGACTAAACTCCTCGAGGGCAATGAGCAGTTCTTC
21 NA TRBJ1-5 NA TRBV7-8 CASSLSWARADEDYSNQPQHF TGTGCCAGCAGCTTATCCTGGGCGCGGGCCGACGAAGATTATAGCAATCAGCCCCAGCATTTT
15 TRBD1 TRBJ2-7 NA TRBV27 CASSQKDRGPYEQYF TGTGCCAGCAGCCAAAAAGACAGGGGCCCCTACGAGCAGTACTTC
15 TRBD2 TRBJ2-1 NA TRBV5-4 CASSPTSGLGNEQFF TGTGCCAGCAGCCCGACTAGCGGGTTGGGGAATGAGCAGTTCTTC
13 NA TRBJ2-3 NA TRBV3-1/TRBV3-2 CASSPTLLGTQYF TGTGCCAGCAGCCCGACCCTACTAGGTACGCAGTATTTT
15 NA TRBJ1-1 once TRBV28 CASSLSGDMNTEAFF TGTGCCAGCAGTTTAAGTGGGGACATGAACACTGAAGCTTTCTTT
14 NA TRBJ2-1 NA TRBV19 CASSILSSYNEQFF TGTGCCAGTAGTATACTGAGCTCCTACAATGAGCAGTTCTTC
13 TRBD1 TRBJ2-1 NA TRBV19 CATRQGGDNEQFF TGTGCCACCAGACAGGGGGGCGACAATGAGCAGTTCTTC
14 TRBD1 TRBJ1-2 few TRBV29-1 CSVIDRGSWYGYTF TGCAGCGTTATAGACAGGGGTTCTTGGTATGGCTACACCTTC
15 TRBD2 TRBJ2-7 NA TRBV6-5 CASSGLTSGAGEQYF TGTGCCAGCAGCGGACTCACTAGCGGGGCTGGAGAGCAGTACTTC
14 TRBD1 TRBJ2-7 NA TRBV4-2 CASSLSTGGVEQYF TGTGCCAGCAGCCTGTCGACAGGGGGGGTAGAGCAGTACTTC
12 NA TRBJ2-1 NA TRBV3-1/TRBV3-2 CASSPRGPEQFF TGTGCCAGCAGCCCCAGGGGCCCTGAGCAGTTCTTC
13 TRBD2 TRBJ2-5 NA TRBV12-3/TRBV12-4 CASRGTSGQTQYF TGTGCCAGCAGGGGGACTAGCGGGCAGACCCAGTACTTC
12 TRBD1 TRBJ1-3 NA TRBV10-3 CAISKTGDTIYF TGTGCCATCAGTAAAACAGGGGACACCATATATTTT
16 TRBD1 TRBJ1-5 NA TRBV19 CASSFTTGLTNQPQHF TGTGCCAGTAGTTTTACGACAGGGCTAACTAATCAGCCCCAGCATTTT
16 NA TRBJ1-5 NA TRBV7-9 CASSPSGGNGNQPQHF TGTGCCAGCAGCCCGAGCGGAGGGAACGGCAATCAGCCCCAGCATTTT
14 TRBD1 TRBJ1-4 NA TRBV7-6 CASSSGQPNEKLFF TGTGCCAGCAGCTCGGGACAGCCTAATGAAAAACTGTTTTTT
15 NA TRBJ2-7 NA TRBV5-6 CASSLGAGYAYEQYF TGTGCCAGCAGCTTGGGGGCAGGGTACGCCTACGAGCAGTACTTC
14 NA TRBJ1-2 once TRBV6-5 CASSFDTGNYGYTF TGTGCCAGCAGTTTCGACACAGGAAACTATGGCTACACCTTC
14 NA TRBJ1-1 NA TRBV10-3 CAIRGPDEVTEAFF TGTGCCATCAGGGGGCCCGATGAGGTCACTGAAGCTTTCTTT
16 NA TRBJ1-5 NA TRBV18 CASSQNSPGSNQPQHF TGTGCCAGCTCACAAAATAGCCCTGGCAGCAATCAGCCCCAGCATTTT
15 NA TRBJ2-3 NA TRBV27 CASSRTFYGGDTQYF TGTGCCAGCAGTCGCACATTCTACGGCGGAGATACGCAGTATTTT
18 NA TRBJ2-1 NA TRBV5-4 CASSLAVAGSSSYNEQFF TGTGCCAGCAGCTTGGCCGTTGCGGGATCAAGCTCCTACAATGAGCAGTTCTTC
13 NA TRBJ2-7 NA TRBV7-8 CASSPTSGADQYF TGTGCCAGCAGCCCGACCTCTGGAGCGGATCAGTACTTC
15 TRBD2 TRBJ2-5 NA TRBV5-1 CASSLAGGREETQYF TGCGCCAGCAGCTTGGCAGGCGGGAGGGAAGAGACCCAGTACTTC
15 TRBD2 TRBJ2-3 NA TRBV7-9 CASSYLAGAGDTQYF TGTGCCAGCAGCTATCTAGCGGGAGCGGGAGATACGCAGTATTTT
14 TRBD1 TRBJ2-7 NA TRBV28 CASRPQGLKLEQYF TGTGCCAGCAGACCACAGGGGCTAAAACTCGAGCAGTACTTC
16 TRBD1 TRBJ1-6 NA TRBV24-1 CATTIRDRVKNSPLHF TGTGCCACCACAATCCGGGACAGGGTAAAGAATTCACCCCTCCACTTT
12 NA TRBJ2-7 NA TRBV28 CASSIGTREQYF TGTGCCAGCAGCATCGGGACTCGCGAGCAGTACTTC
16 NA TRBJ2-6 NA TRBV4-1 CASSQGLNSGANVLTF TGCGCCAGCAGCCAAGGACTGAACTCTGGGGCCAACGTCCTGACTTTC
15 NA TRBJ2-7 NA TRBV10-1 CASMALLGTRDEQYF TGCGCCAGCATGGCTCTTTTGGGGACTCGGGACGAGCAGTACTTC
14 NA TRBJ1-4 NA TRBV6-5 CASSRDGANEKLFF TGTGCCAGCAGTCGGGATGGGGCTAATGAAAAACTGTTTTTT
14 NA TRBJ2-5 NA TRBV5-6 CASSFLTDQETQYF TGTGCCAGCAGCTTCTTGACAGACCAAGAGACCCAGTACTTC
15 NA TRBJ2-1 few TRBV18 CASSNQQGRMNEQFF TGTGCCAGCTCCAACCAACAGGGGAGGATGAATGAGCAGTTCTTC
14 NA TRBJ2-3 NA TRBV2 CASKFGTFADTQYF TGTGCCAGCAAATTCGGGACATTTGCAGATACGCAGTATTTT
14 NA TRBJ2-1 NA TRBV27 CASSSGLHYNEQFF TGTGCCAGCAGTTCGGGACTTCACTACAATGAGCAGTTCTTC
16 NA TRBJ1-6 NA TRBV20-1 CSASSGPGKDNSPLHF TGCAGTGCTAGTTCGGGCCCGGGAAAAGATAATTCACCCCTCCACTTT
17 TRBD2 TRBJ2-1 NA TRBV11-2 CASSLVGWREPYNEQFF TGTGCCAGCAGCTTAGTTGGGTGGCGGGAGCCCTACAATGAGCAGTTCTTC
16 TRBD1 TRBJ1-2 NA TRBV28 CASSSSLGGTGGGYTF TGTGCCAGCAGTTCATCTCTAGGGGGGACAGGGGGCGGCTACACCTTC
12 TRBD1 TRBJ1-2 NA TRBV28 CASTGGIYGYTF TGTGCCAGCACAGGGGGCATCTATGGCTACACCTTC
15 TRBD2 TRBJ2-3 NA TRBV13 CASSLGLAGVDTQYF TGTGCCAGCAGCTTAGGGCTAGCGGGAGTAGATACGCAGTATTTT
13 NA TRBJ1-5 NA TRBV7-6 CASSVGPNQPQHF TGTGCCAGCAGCGTAGGGCCCAATCAGCCCCAGCATTTT
14 TRBD1 TRBJ1-5 once TRBV10-3 CAISEGQDNQPQHF TGTGCCATCAGTGAGGGACAGGATAATCAGCCCCAGCATTTT
14 TRBD1 TRBJ2-3 NA TRBV27 CASRPGTVTDTQYF TGTGCCAGCAGACCCGGGACAGTCACAGATACGCAGTATTTT
16 NA TRBJ2-5 once TRBV5-8 CASSLGPGALQETQYF TGTGCCAGCAGCTTGGGGCCAGGGGCCCTCCAAGAGACCCAGTACTTC
18 NA TRBJ2-6 NA TRBV21-1 CASSKKSTGSSGANVLTF TGTGCCAGCAGCAAAAAGTCGACAGGAAGCTCTGGGGCCAACGTCCTGACTTTC
15 TRBD2 TRBJ2-2 NA TRBV7-2 CASSLVAGGTGELFF TGTGCCAGCAGCTTAGTAGCGGGGGGGACCGGGGAGCTGTTTTTT
13 TRBD1 TRBJ2-2 NA TRBV5-1 CASSLPGQGDLFF TGCGCCAGCAGCTTGCCCGGACAGGGTGACTTGTTTTTT
16 TRBD1 TRBJ1-4 NA TRBV7-9 CASSLGQGPSNEKLFF TGTGCCAGCAGCTTAGGACAGGGGCCCTCTAATGAAAAACTGTTTTTT
15 TRBD2 TRBJ2-1 few TRBV20-1 CSASRLGLAYNEQFF TGCAGTGCTAGTAGGTTAGGACTAGCCTACAATGAGCAGTTCTTC